Below, 20 T cell receptor beta chains from the same sample are listed, as sequenced in a study of cytomegalovirus exposure and HLA in healthy donors. Amplification used 60 Vbeta primers and 13 Jbeta primers. TCRdb's table, derived via immunoSEQ multiplex PCR, lists solely in-frame clones and lacks some. The sample lists 170,000 or so clones, roughly 90% occurring once. Sequences were obtained from PBMCs. These receptors were collected from a woman under 30 in good health and CMV-seronegative.

V usage is TRBV14 and J usage is TRBJ2-1, with 13 bases aligning to TRBD2. This CDR3 contains 19 residues. Germline-derived CDR1 and CDR2 are SGHDN and FVKESK. After removal of 4 bases from V and 0 bases from J, the junction contained 9 bases not matched to a gene. CDR3 sequence reads: CASSRIRTSGRGSYNEQFF. The CDR3 region has the DNA TGTGCCAGCAGCCGAATCCGGACTAGCGGGAGAGGCTCCTACAATGAGCAGTTCTTC.

V usage is TRBV30 and J usage is TRBJ1-5; a weak D match, TRBD1 (5 bases). V was trimmed by 1 base and J by 0 bases, leaving 7 bases between them. Germline V gene data show CDR1 as GTSNPN and CDR2 as SVGIG (reference sequence). The CDR3 extends over 14 amino acids. This CDR3 is CAWSATASNQPQHF. CDR3 nucleotides: TGTGCCTGGAGTGCGACAGCTAGCAATCAGCCCCAGCATTTT.

The J gene is TRBJ2-7, the V gene TRBV7-9; D might be TRBD2 (5 bases). Per the germline V gene, CDR1 is SEHNR and CDR2 is FQNEAQ (reference sequence). The V end lost 5 bases, the J end lost 6 bases, and 8 bases lay between the germline ends. CDR3 length: 11 amino acids. The CDR3, as DNA: TGTGCCAGCAGCGGCGCGGGCGAGCAGTACTTC. This translates into CASSGAGEQYF.

The J gene is TRBJ1-2, the V gene TRBV4-1; 11 bases are a match to TRBD1. Germline V gives CDR1 MGHRA, CDR2 YSYEKL. Losses at the gene ends were 2 bases for V and 0 bases for J; bases not matched to a gene: 11. CDR3 length: 19 residues. This CDR3 reads CASSQLLDRGLGANYGYTF. The DNA of the CDR3 is TGCGCCAGCAGCCAACTTTTGGACAGGGGGCTAGGAGCTAACTATGGCTACACCTTC.

The count of this clone is one. This chain connects TRBV20-1 to TRBJ2-2; D remains ambiguous. Per germline, CDR1 DFQATT and CDR2 SNEGSKA (reference sequence). The CDR3 length is 11 residues. The DNA for the CDR3 is TGCAGCCTGTCGAGCACCGGGGAGCTGTTTTTT. Its translation is CSLSSTGELFF.

This sequence joins TRBV7-2 and TRBJ1-6; D remains ambiguous. V gave up 5 bases and J gave up 0 bases, with 11 bases separating them. CDR3 size: 16 residues. Germline V gives CDR1 SGHTA, CDR2 FQGNSA. The DNA of the CDR3 is TGTGCCAGCAGCGTCGGTCCCGCCTCCTATAATTCACCCCTCCACTTT. It codes for CASSVGPASYNSPLHF.

V gene TRBV5-1 combines with J gene TRBJ2-5; 7 bases line up with TRBD2. The J call may be incorrect, as the DNA end agrees better with TRBJ2-7. Germline CDR1 reads SGHRS; CDR2 reads YFSETQ. The CDR3 spans 13 residues. The CDR3 region has the DNA TGCGCCAGCAGCTTGGGCGGGGGTTACGAGCAGTACTTC. Protein product: CASSLGGGYEQYF.

The rearrangement joins TRBV6-5 to TRBJ1-3; D gene uncertain. Germline lookup yields CDR1 MNHEY and CDR2 SVGAGI. CDR3 length: 14 amino acids. Trimming shortened V by 2 bases and J by 1 base, and 6 bases separated the two germline ends. For the CDR3, the DNA is TGTGCCAGCAGTTACAGGAGATCTGGAAACACCATATATTTT. Its translation is CASSYRRSGNTIYF.

The rearrangement links TRBV2 to TRBJ2-4; the match to TRBD1 covers 9 bases. The ends lost 1 base at V and 3 bases at J; junction bases unmatched: 7. This CDR3 spans 17 amino acids. The germline V gene encodes CDR1 SNHLY and CDR2 FYNNEI. The CDR3 nucleotides read TGTGCCAGCAGTGAAGATCCTTGGGACAGGGACAAAAACATTCAGTACTTC. Amino acids: CASSEDPWDRDKNIQYF.

This chain uses TRBV6-5 with TRBJ2-2, with D possibly being TRBD2 (5 bases). There are 15 residues in the CDR3. V lost 5 bases and J lost 0, with 10 bases in between. Germline V lookup: CDR1 MNHEY, CDR2 SVGAGI. CDR3 residues: CASSPGVTNTGELFF. CDR3 DNA sequence: TGTGCCAGCAGTCCCGGGGTTACGAACACCGGGGAGCTGTTTTTT.

The rearrangement links TRBV5-1 to TRBJ2-1, with D possibly matching TRBD1 (5 bases). CDR1 and CDR2 from the germline V gene are SGHRS and YFSETQ. V shed 0 bases and J shed 10 bases, with 5 bases lying between them. This CDR3 has 11 amino acids. CDR3 protein: CASSLGTEQFF. CDR3 DNA: TGCGCCAGCAGCTTGGGGACAGAGCAGTTCTTC.

The chain joins TRBV19 to TRBJ1-5, with D perhaps matching TRBD1 (6 bases). The germline V gene has CDR1 LNHDA and CDR2 SQIVND (reference sequence). The CDR3 totals 15 residues. V lost 6 bases, J lost 0 bases, and 12 bases lay in between. The CDR3 region has the DNA TGTGCCAGTAGCCCAGGGACACGTAGCAATCAGCCCCAGCATTTT. Encoded protein: CASSPGTRSNQPQHF.

The J gene is TRBJ2-5, the V gene TRBV7-2; 11 nucleotides agree with TRBD2. The CDR3 consists of 17 residues. The junction had 11 bases not matched to a gene; V was cut back by 6 bases and J by 2 bases. Germline V lookup: CDR1 SGHTA, CDR2 FQGNSA. CDR3 protein: CASRFLAGGRMQETQYF. CDR3 sequence (DNA): TGTGCCAGCAGGTTCCTAGCGGGGGGCCGAATGCAAGAGACCCAGTACTTC.

This clone is a singleton in its sample. A far more abundant clone sits one base away, making this likely a read error. The chain joins TRBV4-2 to TRBJ2-7; 10 bases are a match to TRBD1. This CDR3 contains 15 residues. V lost 5 bases, J lost 3 bases, and 7 bases stayed unmatched. Germline CDR1 reads LGHNA; CDR2 reads YNFKEQ. CDR3 protein: CASSGGTGEGYEQYF. CDR3 DNA: TGTGCCAGCAGCGGGGGGACAGGGGAAGGCTACGAGCAGTACTTC.

This chain links TRBV18 with TRBJ2-3, with 9 bases matching TRBD2. Germline assignment: CDR1 KGHSH and CDR2 LQKENI. The CDR3 extends over 14 amino acids. The junction had 4 bases not matched to a gene; V was cut back by 8 bases and J by 1 base. The CDR3 DNA is TGTGCCAGCACCCTAGCGGGGCGCACAGATACGCAGTATTTT. Protein: CASTLAGRTDTQYF.

The V and J genes are TRBV15 and TRBJ1-1, with D tentatively TRBD1 (6 bases). Germline V gene sequence: CDR1 LNHNV, CDR2 YYDKDF (reference sequence). This CDR3 region has 12 residues. Trimming took off 1 base at V and 9 bases at J, with 9 bases between the two ends. CDR3 nucleotide sequence: TGTGCCACCAGCAGAGGTACAGGGAAAGCTTTCTTT. It translates to CATSRGTGKAFF.

The chain carries TRBV29-1 and TRBJ2-7, with D possibly matching TRBD1 (6 bases). There are 14 residues in the CDR3. Between the trimmed V and J ends, which lost 6 bases and 5 bases, there was a span of 20 bases. The V gene's germline CDR1 is SQVTM and CDR2 ANQGSEA. The CDR3 region is CSVNLRGVAHEQYF. The CDR3 nucleotides read TGCAGCGTGAACCTCAGGGGAGTAGCTCACGAGCAGTACTTC.

J is TRBJ2-7 and V is TRBV5-1, with D possibly TRBD2 on 5 matching bases. The CDR3 spans 12 residues. Germline V gene sequence: CDR1 SGHRS, CDR2 YFSETQ. Deletions cut 4 bases from V and 3 bases from J, with 8 bases between. The CDR3 region has the DNA TGCGCCAGCAGCCCGGGGTTCTACGAGCAGTACTTC. It encodes CASSPGFYEQYF.

V gene TRBV29-1 combines with J gene TRBJ1-1; 7 bases fit TRBD1. The junction had 5 bases not matched to a gene; V was cut back by 7 bases and J by 0 bases. This CDR3 has 13 amino acids. CDR1 SQVTM and CDR2 ANQGSEA come from the germline V gene. CDR3 coding DNA: TGCAGCGCGGCAGGGGGACTGAACACTGAAGCTTTCTTT. Amino acids: CSAAGGLNTEAFF.

The count of this clone is one. The chain is built from TRBV6-1 and TRBJ1-5, with D possibly being TRBD1 (5 bases). This CDR3 contains 16 residues. V lost 0 bases and J lost 0, with 9 bases in between. The germline CDR1 and CDR2 sequences are MNHNS and SASEGT. CDR3 coding DNA: TGTGCCAGCAGTGAAGCTTGGACATATAGCAATCAGCCCCAGCATTTT. Residues: CASSEAWTYSNQPQHF.